This T cell receptor beta chain was observed in a study of cytomegalovirus exposure and HLA in healthy donors. Trimming stripped 10 bases from V and 5 bases from J, with 8 bases between. Germline V gene data show CDR1 as LNHDA and CDR2 as SQIVND (reference sequence). The CDR3 is made up of 10 amino acids. For this clone: No antigen is known for it.

A roughly 120-subject validation cohort, separate from the approximately 670-subject first cohort, supplied the donors. The study's findings and limits: Most TCR sequences proved rare, with some public TCRs found in many donors. It was confirmed in vitro that three of the CMV-associated chains were specific for CMV antigens. There were around 160 TCR beta chains listed as cytomegalovirus-associated.

Clones were read by immunoSEQ multiplex PCR, and TCRdb kept only the in-frame ones, dropping some. The data contain about 120,000 clones, roughly nine tenths of them singletons. The chain employs TRBV19 and TRBJ2-5; D gene ambiguous. The sequence derives from a man aged 18 to 29 in good health and CMV-seropositive. Sequenced sample: PBMCs. This CDR3 is CATSRETQYF. CDR3 coding DNA: TGTGCCACCTCGCGGGAGACCCAGTACTTC.